This T cell receptor (beta chain) was identified in a study of blood T cells in healthy people across ages (dated by TCRdb to between 2014 and 2017). Broadly, across the study: Template switching captured roughly one uniquely barcoded TCR beta cDNA molecule per two T cells in model experiments. The donors were divided into four age groups: young (average around 17 years), middle-aged (roughly 42), aged (around 59) and long-lived (82). Donors of different ages were randomly distributed across sequencing lanes to avoid experimental bias. Using the same blood draw, the study looked at two additional independent replicas of 1 million unique cDNA reads for two donors, one aged 18 to 30 and the other aged 80 or older. Using deep sequencing normalized with unique cDNA molecular identifiers, the study measured how TCR beta repertoire diversity changes with age.

As for this clonotype: The specificity of this receptor is unknown. Base qualities are missing; no much larger clone stands one base away.

The 39 donors, aged about 6 to 95 years, were systemically healthy Caucasian individuals from Russia. Each donor gave ten milliliters of peripheral blood, collected into EDTA-treated Vacutainer tubes. Ficoll-Paque density-gradient centrifugation was used to isolate PBMCs, with at least 7 million per sample. Trizol reagent was used to extract total RNA from PBMCs, with at least 5.5 micrograms per sample. Naive CD45RAhigh/CD27high T cell percentages were measured by flow cytometry on a PBMC aliquot from every donor. Library preparation used 5' RACE. A second PCR of about 6 to 12 cycles was run with a J-beta primer mix and a sample-barcoded 5' primer. Each TCR beta cDNA molecule received a unique molecular identifier from a template-switch 5' adaptor carrying 12 random nucleotides. Each sample yielded at least 3 million CDR3-containing paired-end reads. The Mint cDNA synthesis kit, primed by a TRBC-specific oligonucleotide, was used to synthesize first-strand cDNA from all RNA. After uracil-DNA glycosylase treatment, a first 18-cycle PCR used universal primers M1SS and BC2_uni_R on all cDNA. As for the original processing: Each sample was normalized by randomly selecting 1 million high-quality reads, each carrying a distinct molecular identifier. Reads sharing molecular identifiers were discarded rather than binned into consensus sequences. CDR3 identification, clonotype clustering and error correction used MiTCR with a Q25 quality threshold and the strictest error-elimination algorithm. Lower-bound total TCR beta diversity was estimated with a nonparametric unseen species model using Euler transformation. TCRdb passed the public sequencing reads through fastp at Q25 and MiXCR, retaining productive beta sequences. Every entry covers one CDR3 protein and lists the most common genes and DNA from its rows. It is TCRdb's table, rather than the study itself, that gives the V and J calls and clone size. Recorded for this sample are 1.8 million or so distinct CDR3 sequences; more than 35% of them occurred a single time. Jointly, the top ten make up under 25% of the sample.

There are 15 amino acids in the CDR3, from cysteine to phenylalanine inclusive. Kept here is only the CDR3 DNA, which spans 45 bases and is read in frame from base 1. Cut back by 1 base and 0 bases, the V and J ends lie 11 bases apart. CDR1 and CDR2 (SGHDT, YYEEEE) derive from the germline V gene. The investigation overall reported the following: Compared with the aged group, the long-lived group had more naive CD4+ T cells, fewer expanded clones and increased TCR diversity, a pattern suggesting age selection. Because the CMV infection status of the donors was unknown, age-related changes in expanded clonotypes may potentially have been confounded. Observed TCR beta diversity per million T cells fell roughly linearly with age, and a significant reduction was already apparent by age roughly 40. Since profiling was done on bulk unsorted PBMCs, naive and antigen-experienced compartments could not be conclusively compared. Estimates of total diversity based on one million sequenced T cells were regarded as lower bounds and as underestimates. The percentage of naive T cells measured by flow cytometry correlated strongly with observed TCR beta diversity.

This clonotype was obtained from a human donor in good health. The material sequenced was blood. The receptor chain draws on TRBV5-6 and TRBJ2-7, with TRBD1 tentatively as D gene (6 bases match). The DNA reads TGTGCCAGCAGCTTGTCGGACAGACTCTCCTACGAGCAGTACTTC. The resulting protein is CASSLSDRLSYEQYF.